Each of the 19 T cell receptor beta chains below was sequenced from the same sample in a study of blood T cell repertoires in COVID-19. Repertoires were generated with immunoSEQ multiplex PCR, while TCRdb's copy carries only in-frame clones and drops some. This sample has over 400,000 clones, with 80% to 90% found just once. The specimen sequenced was peripheral blood. These receptors were taken from a human donor in a cohort sampled during active COVID-19.

The rearrangement joins TRBV2 to TRBJ1-6; 8 nucleotides agree with TRBD1. The CDR3 consists of 15 residues. Germline CDR1 reads SNHLY; CDR2 reads FYNNEI. Losses at the gene ends were 10 bases for V and 2 bases for J; bases not matched to a gene: 7. This chain's CDR3 is CAKTGEGTYNSPLHF. The CDR3 nucleotides are TGTGCCAAGACAGGGGAAGGGACCTATAATTCACCCCTCCACTTT.

Details on this clone: Other DNA sequences of this sample code for an identical CDR3. The chain is built from TRBV6-5 and TRBJ1-5; maybe TRBD1 (6 bases). Per germline, CDR1 MNHEY and CDR2 SVGAGI. Trimming removed 5 bases from V and 4 bases from J, with 9 bases in between. The CDR3 runs to 13 residues. The DNA of the CDR3 is TGTGCCAGCAGTCCCACAGGGAATCAGCCCCAGCATTTT. Translating gives CASSPTGNQPQHF.

The V and J genes are TRBV4-1 and TRBJ2-2, with TRBD2 matching 8 bases. The germline gives CDR1 MGHRA, CDR2 YSYEKL. V shed 3 bases and J 5 bases; nucleotides not matched to a gene: 8. The CDR3 spans 16 residues. Here the CDR3 reads CASSHPGLGATGELFF. DNA for the CDR3: TGCGCCAGCAGCCATCCGGGACTAGGGGCGACCGGGGAGCTGTTTTTT.

This chain links TRBV6-5 with TRBJ1-1, with 8 bases identical to TRBD1. The germline gives CDR1 MNHEY, CDR2 SVGAGI. The CDR3 has 14 amino acids. The trim removed 8 bases at V and 3 bases at J, leaving 8 bases unmatched. The CDR3 region is CASYPGGEDTEAFF. DNA for the CDR3: TGTGCCAGCTACCCAGGGGGCGAAGACACTGAAGCTTTCTTT.

CDR3 DNA sequence: TGTGCCTGGAGTGGGGACAAGGATTCACCCCTCCACTTT. Residues: CAWSGDKDSPLHF. V gene TRBV30 combines with J gene TRBJ1-6, with D possibly TRBD1 on 6 matching bases. Trimming shortened V by 1 base and J by 8 bases, and 9 bases separated the two germline ends. Germline CDR1 and CDR2: GTSNPN and SVGIG (reference sequence). The CDR3 runs to 13 residues.

The V and J genes are TRBV2 and TRBJ1-5, with D perhaps TRBD1 (5 bases). Germline CDR1 is SNHLY and CDR2 is FYNNEI. The CDR3 extends over 14 amino acids. The germline V and J ends were trimmed by 8 bases and 6 bases, with 17 bases remaining between them. Written as DNA, the CDR3 is TGTGCCAGCGGGGGACCCGAAGCGGGTCAGCCCCAGCATTTT. Translating gives CASGGPEAGQPQHF. The whole variable domain, remainder taken from reference TRBV2 and TRBJ1-5, is EPEVTQTPSHQVTQMGQEVILRCVPISNHLYFYWYRQILGQKVEFLVSFYNNEISEKSEIFDDQFSVERPDGSNFTLKIRSTKLEDSAMYFCASGGPEAGQPQHFGDGTRLSIL.

The gene calls are TRBV4-3 and TRBJ1-4; D is ambiguous. Trimming took off 4 bases at V and 0 bases at J, with 12 bases between the two ends. The CDR3 runs to 16 residues. The V gene's germline CDR1 is LGHNA and CDR2 YSLEER. CDR3 sequence (DNA): TGCGCCAGCAGCCTGCTTCGAACTTCAACTAATGAAAAACTGTTTTTT. It is translated as CASSLLRTSTNEKLFF.

V gene TRBV9 combines with J gene TRBJ1-4; 7 bases are shared with TRBD1. This CDR3 is built from 14 residues. V gave up 0 bases and J gave up 8 bases; unmatched junction bases: 4. The germline V gene encodes CDR1 SGDLS and CDR2 YYNGEE. CDR3 bases: TGTGCCAGCAGCGTAGGACAGGGAGAGGAAAAACTGTTTTTT. Protein: CASSVGQGEEKLFF.

The chain joins TRBV19 to TRBJ2-7; D possibly corresponds to TRBD1 (6 bases). Trimming pared 5 bases from V and 6 bases from J, leaving 11 bases between. The CDR3 consists of 12 residues. Per germline, CDR1 LNHDA and CDR2 SQIVND (reference sequence). As DNA, the CDR3 is TGTGCCAGTAGTCCACAGGGATTCGAGCAGTACTTC. Amino acids: CASSPQGFEQYF.

The CDR3 here is CASTIESSGANVLTF. The CDR3, as DNA: TGTGCCAGCACCATAGAGAGCTCTGGGGCCAACGTCCTGACTTTC. The V and J genes are TRBV6-5 and TRBJ2-6; D gene unclear. V was trimmed by 7 bases and J by 0 bases, leaving 10 bases between them. This CDR3 comprises 15 residues. Germline-derived CDR1 and CDR2 are MNHEY and SVGAGI.

The chain has TRBV19 and TRBJ1-5; TRBD1 matches 9 bases. Germline CDR1 LNHDA, CDR2 SQIVND (reference sequence). CDR3 length equals 14 residues. V was pared by 6 bases and J by 4 bases, with 4 bases of the junction left unmatched. CDR3 DNA: TGTGCCAGTAGCAGTGACAGGGGGAATCAGCCCCAGCATTTT. This sequence encodes CASSSDRGNQPQHF.

The chain is built from TRBV7-3 and TRBJ1-6, with a possible D match to TRBD1 (6 bases). There are 16 residues in the CDR3. The germline gives CDR1 SGHTA, CDR2 FQGTGA. The V gene lost 4 bases and the J gene lost 3 bases, with 13 bases spanning the gap. The CDR3 nucleotides are TGTGCCAGCAGCTCCGGCAGGGGTTTCTATAATTCACCCCTCCACTTT. It is translated as CASSSGRGFYNSPLHF.

The rearrangement uses TRBV18 and TRBJ2-7; possibly TRBD1 for D (8 bases). The V and J ends lost 10 bases and 0 bases respectively, with 13 bases between them. Germline CDR1 is KGHSH and CDR2 is LQKENI. The CDR3 has 13 amino acids. This CDR3 reads CATTGGVSYEQYF. The CDR3 DNA follows: TGTGCCACCACAGGGGGGGTCTCCTACGAGCAGTACTTC.

J is TRBJ1-1 and V is TRBV7-6, with unresolved D. V was pared by 1 base and J by 0 bases, with 6 bases between. The CDR3 spans 14 residues. Germline-derived CDR1 and CDR2 are SGHVS and FNYEAQ. The CDR3 bases are TGTGCCAGCAGCTTAGGTGCTATGAACACTGAAGCTTTCTTT. Translation gives CASSLGAMNTEAFF.

V and J are TRBV28 and TRBJ1-5; 7 nucleotides align to TRBD1. Germline lookup yields CDR1 MDHEN and CDR2 SYDVKM. This CDR3 comprises 17 residues. Trimming at V came to 5 bases and at J to 2 bases, leaving 12 bases not matched to a gene. The CDR3 nucleotides read TGTGCCAGCAGTCCCCCCGGGGACAGCGGTGGCAATCAGCCCCAGCATTTT. Translating gives CASSPPGDSGGNQPQHF.

V and J are TRBV29-1 and TRBJ2-5; tentative D call: TRBD2 (5 bases). Germline CDR1 SQVTM, CDR2 ANQGSEA. V gave up 7 bases and J gave up 2 bases, with 11 bases separating them. CDR3 length: 12 residues. The CDR3 DNA reads TGCAGCGGTAGGAGGCAGCAAGAGACCCAGTACTTC. Residues: CSGRRQQETQYF.

The rearrangement links TRBV5-5 to TRBJ2-5; a weak D match, TRBD2 (5 bases). The germline V gene encodes CDR1 SGHKS and CDR2 YYEKEE (reference sequence). This CDR3 is built from 12 residues. V shed 2 bases and J shed 4 bases, with 6 bases lying between them. The CDR3 here is CASSFEGETQYF. CDR3 coding DNA: TGTGCCAGCAGCTTCGAGGGAGAGACCCAGTACTTC. Supplemented by reference TRBV5-5 and TRBJ2-5, the full variable domain reads DAGVTQSPTHLIKTRGQQVTLRCSPISGHKSVSWYQQVLGQGPQFIFQYYEKEERGRGNFPDRFSARQFPNYSSELNVNALLLGDSALYLCASSFEGETQYFGPGTRLLVL.

The chain couples TRBV5-1 to TRBJ1-3; the D gene is possibly TRBD1 (6 bases). There are 15 residues in the CDR3. Germline-derived CDR1 and CDR2 are SGHRS and YFSETQ. V was clipped by 4 bases and J by 1 base, with 12 bases between them. The CDR3 protein is CASSMDSLSGNTIYF. CDR3 DNA sequence: TGCGCCAGCAGCATGGACAGTTTGTCTGGAAACACCATATATTTT.

The V and J genes are TRBV6-5 and TRBJ2-7; D is unclear. Looked up from germline, CDR1 is MNHEY and CDR2 is SVGAGI. This CDR3 comprises 11 residues. V lost 6 bases to trimming and J lost 3 bases, with 6 bases between them. The chain's CDR3 is CASSPHYEQYF. CDR3 DNA sequence: TGTGCCAGCAGCCCCCACTACGAGCAGTACTTC.